A selection of T cell receptor beta chains follows, all from one sample in a study of long-term antiretroviral therapy in people with HIV. The repertoire was sequenced with immunoSEQ multiplex PCR; TCRdb's copy has only in-frame clones and lacks some. Of roughly 30,000 clones listed, approximately 86% are singletons. The material sequenced was unsorted PBMCs, taken 0.8 years after starting antiretroviral therapy. These receptors all stem from a woman in her 30s with HIV. CDR3s include the opening cysteine and the closing phenylalanine or tryptophan. D genes are given only for firm matches. Size is omitted from some rows. Given values are once, few, many or a class for expanded clones.

>TRBD2|TRBJ2-1|TRBV5-6|-
CASQTGTINEQFF
TGTGCCAGCCAAACCGGGACTATCAATGAGCAGTTCTTC
>-|TRBJ2-2|TRBV19|-
CASRIGPMGARGAGELFF
TGTGCCAGTCGAATAGGGCCTATGGGAGCCAGGGGGGCCGGGGAGCTGTTTTTT
>TRBD2|TRBJ2-3|TRBV5-1|-
CASSLEHSGGTDTQYF
TGCGCCAGCAGCTTGGAGCATAGCGGGGGAACAGATACGCAGTATTTT
>TRBD1|TRBJ2-6|TRBV7-7|-
CASSQGAAFSGANVLTF
TGTGCCAGCAGCCAGGGGGCAGCCTTCTCTGGGGCCAACGTCCTGACTTTC
>-|TRBJ2-2|TRBV19|-
CASSIDYLRRSSVGATGELFF
TGTGCCAGTAGTATAGATTATCTCCGTCGGTCAAGTGTGGGGGCGACCGGGGAGCTGTTTTTT
>-|TRBJ1-6|TRBV14|-
CASSQDVSPLHF
TGTGCCAGCAGCCAAGACGTGTCACCCCTCCACTTT
>-|TRBJ1-2|TRBV7-9|-
CASSLGDSYGYTF
TGTGCCAGCAGCTTGGGAGATTCATATGGCTACACCTTC
>-|TRBJ1-2|TRBV15|-
CATSRDRNSYGYTF
TGTGCCACCAGCAGAGATAGGAACAGCTATGGCTACACCTTC
>-|TRBJ1-4|TRBV7-8|once
CASSFRGGRGEKLFF
TGTGCCAGCAGCTTCCGGGGGGGGCGAGGGGAAAAACTGTTTTTT
>-|TRBJ1-1|TRBV25-1|-
CASSERTVNTEAFF
TGTGCCAGCTCCGAACGTACGGTGAACACTGAAGCTTTCTTT
>-|TRBJ1-2|TRBV25-1|-
CASSDTQGNGYTF
TGTGCCAGCAGTGACACTCAGGGAAATGGCTACACCTTC
>TRBD2|TRBJ2-2|TRBV13|-
CASSSTELAGVTGELFF
TGTGCCAGCAGCTCAACGGAACTAGCGGGGGTCACCGGGGAGCTGTTTTTT
>-|TRBJ1-5|TRBV12-5|-
CASGPGPEPQHF
TGTGCTAGTGGTCCCGGGCCGGAGCCCCAGCATTTT
>TRBD2|TRBJ2-3|TRBV2|-
CAGSGGVTDTQYF
TGTGCCGGAAGCGGGGGGGTCACAGATACGCAGTATTTT
>TRBD1|TRBJ1-1|TRBV5-6|-
CASSTSGGIVNTEAFF
TGTGCCAGCAGCACATCAGGGGGCATAGTGAACACTGAAGCTTTCTTT
>-|TRBJ1-2|TRBV30|-
CAKTASYGYTF
TGTGCCAAGACAGCCAGCTATGGCTACACCTTC
>TRBD2|TRBJ2-3|TRBV7-2|-
CASSLLAGGYTDTQYF
TGTGCCAGCAGCTTACTTGCGGGGGGCTACACAGATACGCAGTATTTT
>-|TRBJ1-2|TRBV12-5|-
CASGFSAYGYTF
TGTGCTAGTGGTTTTTCAGCTTATGGCTACACCTTC
>-|TRBJ2-6|TRBV12-5|-
CASGLVRGAGANVLTF
TGTGCTAGTGGTTTGGTACGAGGTGCAGGGGCCAACGTCCTGACTTTC
>TRBD1|TRBJ1-3|TRBV7-6|-
CASSLARDRGFSNTIYF
TGTGCCAGCAGCTTGGCGCGGGACAGGGGATTTTCAAACACCATATATTTT
>-|TRBJ2-2|TRBV7-2|-
CASSLGNTGELFF
TGTGCCAGCAGCTTGGGAAACACCGGGGAGCTGTTTTTT
>-|TRBJ1-3|TRBV13|-
CASSLVPDGSGNTIYF
TGTGCCAGCAGCTTAGTTCCGGATGGTTCTGGAAACACCATATATTTT
>-|TRBJ2-3|TRBV14|-
CASSQVQGTDTQYF
TGTGCCAGCAGCCAAGTCCAGGGCACAGATACGCAGTATTTT
>-|TRBJ2-1|TRBV11-2|-
CASSLEHLDYNEQFF
TGTGCCAGCAGCTTAGAACATCTCGACTACAATGAGCAGTTCTTC
>-|TRBJ1-3|TRBV7-2|-
CASSLSGPFSGNTIYF
TGTGCCAGCAGCCTTTCAGGGCCCTTCTCTGGAAACACCATATATTTT
>-|TRBJ1-4|TRBV5-8|once
CASSFFTGGNHEKLFF
TGTGCCAGCAGCTTTTTTACGGGGGGCAATCATGAAAAACTGTTTTTT
>TRBD2|TRBJ2-2|TRBV7-2|-
CASSPSGGLSLSTGELFF
TGTGCCAGCAGCCCTAGCGGGGGTTTGTCGCTTAGCACCGGGGAGCTGTTTTTT
>-|TRBJ2-5|TRBV5-1|-
CASSLGTTQETQYF
TGCGCCAGCAGCTTGGGAACTACTCAAGAGACCCAGTACTTC
>TRBD1|TRBJ2-1|TRBV18|-
CASSRGQGDYNEQFF
TGTGCCAGCTCTCGCGGACAGGGAGATTACAATGAGCAGTTCTTC
>-|TRBJ1-3|TRBV27|few
CASSLPTMGRTGNTIYF
TGTGCCAGCAGTTTACCCACGATGGGGCGAACTGGAAACACCATATATTTT